The 15 T cell receptor beta chains below come from one sample, sequenced in a study of blood T cells in healthy people across ages. A sample-barcoded 5' primer and a J-beta primer mix were used in a second PCR of about 7 to 11 cycles. TCRdb re-derived calls from the 5' RACE reads in MiXCR, one entry per CDR3 protein. The table has fewer than 650,000 distinct CDR3 sequences, about 28% seen once. The same sample was also studied in work on T cells of mothers and their children.

The sample taken for sequencing was blood. These TCRs come from a boy aged 2-9 years in good health.

The J gene is TRBJ2-1, the V gene TRBV24-1; 7 bases map to TRBD1. Germline V lookup: CDR1 KGHDR, CDR2 SFDVKD. J was trimmed by 6 bases and V by 3 bases; bases with no gene match: 7. The CDR3 is made up of 15 amino acids. The CDR3 loop is CATSDPGGGINEQFF. CDR3 in DNA: TGTGCCACCAGTGATCCAGGGGGTGGAATCAATGAGCAGTTCTTC.

The chain uses TRBV6-6 and TRBJ1-1, with D maybe TRBD1 (5 bases). V was clipped by 0 bases and J by 7 bases, with 6 bases between them. The CDR3 extends over 12 amino acids. The germline gives CDR1 MNHNY, CDR2 SVGAGI (reference sequence). CDR3 protein: CASSYSQGEAFF. In DNA form, the CDR3 reads TGTGCCAGCAGTTACTCCCAGGGTGAAGCTTTCTTT.

The chain joins TRBV7-8 to TRBJ1-1; no definite D call. CDR1 and CDR2 from the germline V gene are SGHVS and FQNEAQ. This CDR3 spans 13 amino acids. V lost 1 base and J lost 5, with 8 bases in between. This chain's CDR3 is CASSLVWGTEAFF. The CDR3 DNA sequence: TGTGCCAGCAGCTTAGTGTGGGGTACTGAAGCTTTCTTT. Full variable domain (outside the CDR3, taken from reference TRBV7-8 and TRBJ1-1): GAGVSQSPRYKVAKRGQDVALRCDPISGHVSLFWYQQALGQGPEFLTYFQNEAQLDKSGLPSDRFFAERPEGSVSTLKIQRTQQEDSAVYLCASSLVWGTEAFFGQGTRLTVV.

The table lists this clonotype with a few counts. This sequence joins TRBV11-2 and TRBJ2-1, with unresolved D. Trimming removed 7 bases from V and 6 bases from J, with 10 bases in between. Per germline, CDR1 SGHAT and CDR2 FQNNGV. The CDR3 is 12 residues long. The CDR3 nucleotides are TGTGCCAGCAATGGGCCAAGCAATGAGCAGTTCTTC. Its protein is CASNGPSNEQFF.

This clonotype occurred a few times. This chain links TRBV3-1 with TRBJ2-6; D gene unclear. CDR3 length: 16 residues. The V and J ends lost 1 base and 4 bases respectively, with 11 bases between them. CDR1 and CDR2 from the germline V gene are LGHDT and YNNKEL (reference sequence). CDR3 sequence reads: CASSQGSGFGANVLTF. The CDR3 DNA reads as TGTGCCAGCAGCCAAGGGTCGGGCTTCGGGGCCAACGTCCTGACTTTC.

In its sample, this clonotype is medium-sized. The V call is TRBV20-1, the J call TRBJ2-1; TRBD2 agrees at 7 bases. The germline gives CDR1 DFQATT, CDR2 SNEGSKA (reference sequence). The V and J ends lost 4 bases and 3 bases, in that order; junction bases with no gene match: 6. This CDR3 has 14 amino acids. In DNA, the CDR3 is TGCAGTGCTACCGGACTAGAAGACTACAATGAGCAGTTCTTC. Residues: CSATGLEDYNEQFF.

This clonotype was picked up a small number of times. The chain employs TRBV20-1 and TRBJ1-2, with TRBD1 identical over 10 bases. Germline trimming cut 6 bases from V and 4 bases from J; bases unmatched to any gene: 11. From germline, CDR1 is DFQATT and CDR2 SNEGSKA (reference sequence). The CDR3 contains 15 residues. CDR3 sequence: CSAMSGQGVAYGYTF. CDR3 nucleotides: TGCAGTGCCATGAGCGGACAGGGGGTTGCCTATGGCTACACCTTC.

The J gene is TRBJ1-5, the V gene TRBV27; D is unresolved. The CDR3 is 16 residues long. Trimming took off 4 bases at V and 0 bases at J, with 13 bases between the two ends. Germline V gives CDR1 MNHEY, CDR2 SMNVEV (reference sequence). This CDR3 reads CASSSASGVSNQPQHF. The CDR3 DNA sequence: TGTGCCAGCAGTTCTGCTTCCGGGGTTAGCAATCAGCCCCAGCATTTT.

This clonotype has just a few counts. The V gene is TRBV12-5, the J gene TRBJ2-7, with 10 bases identical to TRBD1. V trimming: 1 base; J trimming: 0 bases; junction bases outside the gene matches: 0. This CDR3 has 15 amino acids. The germline gives CDR1 LGHNT, CDR2 FRNRAP. Here the CDR3 DNA reads TGTGCTAGTGGTTTGGGGACAGGGGGCTCCTACGAGCAGTACTTC. Translating it yields CASGLGTGGSYEQYF.

This clonotype came up a few times. The rearrangement uses TRBV29-1 and TRBJ1-1, with unresolved D. The CDR3 sequence is 11 residues long. Looked up from germline, CDR1 is SQVTM and CDR2 is ANQGSEA. V was shortened by 4 bases and J by 4 bases, with 7 bases between the two germline ends. The CDR3: CSVVLLTEAFF. The DNA of the CDR3 is TGCAGCGTTGTACTGCTCACTGAAGCTTTCTTT. Together with reference TRBV29-1 and TRBJ1-1, the CDR3 gives the full variable domain: SAVISQKPSRDICQRGTSLTIQCQVDSQVTMMFWYRQQPGQSLTLIATANQGSEATYESGFVIDKFPISRPNLTFSTLTVSNMSPEDSSIYLCSVVLLTEAFFGQGTRLTVV.

The genes are TRBV6-2 or TRBV6-3 and TRBJ2-1; the match to TRBD2 covers 9 bases. The junction had 5 bases not matched to a gene; V was cut back by 8 bases and J by 6 bases. Germline loops: CDR1 MNHEY, CDR2 SVGEGT. The CDR3 length is 13 residues. CDR3 protein: CASRGTSLNEQFF. The CDR3 bases are TGTGCCAGCCGCGGGACTAGCCTCAATGAGCAGTTCTTC.

This clonotype showed up just a few times. This sequence joins TRBV2 and TRBJ2-7; D perhaps matches TRBD2 (6 bases). The CDR3 is 14 amino acids. Trimming stripped 6 bases from V and 5 bases from J, with 17 bases between. The germline V gene has CDR1 SNHLY and CDR2 FYNNEI. The CDR3 bases are TGTGCCAGCAGGGTCAGGGAGGCATCCCACGAGCAGTACTTC. Translated: CASRVREASHEQYF. Drawing the rest from reference TRBV2 and TRBJ2-7, the complete variable domain is EPEVTQTPSHQVTQMGQEVILRCVPISNHLYFYWYRQILGQKVEFLVSFYNNEISEKSEIFDDQFSVERPDGSNFTLKIRSTKLEDSAMYFCASRVREASHEQYFGPGTRLTVT.

The sample holds a few counts of this clonotype. The V call is TRBV20-1, the J call TRBJ1-2; D perhaps matches TRBD1 (6 bases). The CDR3 loop spans 13 amino acids. V gave up 3 bases and J gave up 5 bases, with 13 bases separating them. The germline CDR1 and CDR2 sequences are DFQATT and SNEGSKA (reference sequence). The CDR3 is CSASPGGMYGYTF. As DNA, the CDR3 is TGCAGTGCTAGTCCGGGGGGCATGTATGGCTACACCTTC.

This clonotype showed up many times. The genes are TRBV7-9 and TRBJ2-5; D perhaps matches TRBD2 (6 bases). Germline V lookup: CDR1 SEHNR, CDR2 FQNEAQ (reference sequence). CDR3 length: 12 residues. The V end lost 5 bases, the J end lost 3 bases, and 7 bases lay between the germline ends. CDR3 nucleotide sequence: TGTGCCAGCAGCGGGGAGGAAGAGACCCAGTACTTC. It encodes CASSGEEETQYF.

The chain uses TRBV6-6 and TRBJ1-1; D remains unclear. V lost 2 bases, J lost 0 bases, and 10 bases lay in between. CDR3 size: 15 residues. The germline V gene has CDR1 MNHNY and CDR2 SVGAGI (reference sequence). The CDR3 coding sequence is TGTGCCAGCAGTTACCGGCGAGGCCTGAACACTGAAGCTTTCTTT. Encoded protein: CASSYRRGLNTEAFF.